This TCR beta chain was observed in a study of glioma-infiltrating T cells. Using RNA template, CDR3s of TCR alpha and beta were amplified with iRepertoire arm-PCR. For one-step reverse transcription and amplification, roughly 100-400 ng of tissue mRNA or PBMC total RNA was used. MiXCR, run by TCRdb on the multiplex PCR reads, gives a single entry per CDR3 protein. Found here are about 140,000 distinct CDR3 sequences, roughly 43% of them singletons; the top ten hold around 20%. This clonotype showed up just once. CDR1 MNHEY and CDR2 SVGAGI come from the germline V gene. V was cut by 3 bases and J by 10 bases, with 10 bases left in between. The CDR3 is 13 residues long.

Sequences were obtained from glioma tissue, nonneoplastic brain tissue, or PBMCs (not recorded which). The receptor's source is a human donor with low-grade glioma or glioblastoma, undergoing nonglioma brain surgery, or in good health (not recorded which). The chain has TRBV6-5 and TRBJ1-6; D unresolved. The CDR3 DNA sequence: TGTGCCAGCAGTTATGACGGGGTCTCACCCCTCCACTTT. Protein product: CASSYDGVSPLHF.